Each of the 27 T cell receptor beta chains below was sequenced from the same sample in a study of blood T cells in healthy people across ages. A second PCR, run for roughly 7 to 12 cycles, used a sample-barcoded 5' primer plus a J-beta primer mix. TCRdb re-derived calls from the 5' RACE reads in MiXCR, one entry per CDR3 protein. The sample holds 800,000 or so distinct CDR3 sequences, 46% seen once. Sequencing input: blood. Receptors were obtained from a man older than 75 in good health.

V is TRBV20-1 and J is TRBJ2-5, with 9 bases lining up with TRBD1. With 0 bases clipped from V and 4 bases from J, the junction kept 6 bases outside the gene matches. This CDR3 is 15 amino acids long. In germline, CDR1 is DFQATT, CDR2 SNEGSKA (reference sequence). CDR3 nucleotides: TGCAGTGCTAGAGATGGGGACAGGGTCGGAGAGACCCAGTACTTC. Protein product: CSARDGDRVGETQYF.

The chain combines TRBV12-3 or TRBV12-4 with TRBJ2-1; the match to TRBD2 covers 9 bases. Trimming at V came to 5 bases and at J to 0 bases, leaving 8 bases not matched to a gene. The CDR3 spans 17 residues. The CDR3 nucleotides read TGTGCCAGCAGTCCCCCACTAGCGGGCCCCTCCTACAATGAGCAGTTCTTC. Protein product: CASSPPLAGPSYNEQFF.

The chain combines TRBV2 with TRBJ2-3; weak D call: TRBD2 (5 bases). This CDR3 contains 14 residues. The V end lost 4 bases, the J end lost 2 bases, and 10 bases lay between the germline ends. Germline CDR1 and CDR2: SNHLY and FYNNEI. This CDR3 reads CASSADFYTDTQYF. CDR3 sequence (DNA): TGTGCCAGCAGTGCGGACTTTTACACAGATACGCAGTATTTT.

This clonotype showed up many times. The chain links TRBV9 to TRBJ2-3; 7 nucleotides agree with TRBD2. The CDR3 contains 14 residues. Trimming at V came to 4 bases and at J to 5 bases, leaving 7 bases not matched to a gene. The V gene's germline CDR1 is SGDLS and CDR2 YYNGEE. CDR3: CASSPSGVGDTQYF. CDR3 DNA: TGTGCCAGCAGCCCAAGCGGGGTTGGAGATACGCAGTATTTT. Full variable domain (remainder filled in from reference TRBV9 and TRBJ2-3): DSGVTQTPKHLITATGQRVTLRCSPRSGDLSVYWYQQSLDQGLQFLIQYYNGEERAKGNILERFSAQQFPDLHSELNLSSLELGDSALYFCASSPSGVGDTQYFGPGTRLTVL.

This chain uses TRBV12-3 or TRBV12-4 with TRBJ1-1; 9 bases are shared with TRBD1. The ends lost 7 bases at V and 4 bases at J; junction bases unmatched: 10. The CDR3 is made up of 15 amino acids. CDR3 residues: CASNLGGDRATEAFF. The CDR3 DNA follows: TGTGCCAGCAACCTTGGGGGGGACAGGGCCACTGAAGCTTTCTTT.

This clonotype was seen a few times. CDR3 protein: CASSSTTGTEAFF. CDR3 sequence (DNA): TGTGCCAGCAGCTCAACGACAGGCACTGAAGCTTTCTTT. The chain recombines TRBV7-8 with TRBJ1-1; D perhaps matches TRBD1 (6 bases). Trimming left V 4 bases short and J 4 bases short, with 10 bases between. This CDR3 has 13 residues. Germline CDR1 reads SGHVS; CDR2 reads FQNEAQ.

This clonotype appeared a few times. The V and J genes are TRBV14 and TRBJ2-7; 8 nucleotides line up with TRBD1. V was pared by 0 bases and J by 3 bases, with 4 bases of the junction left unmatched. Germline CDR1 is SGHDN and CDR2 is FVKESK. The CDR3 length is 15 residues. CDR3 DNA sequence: TGTGCCAGCAGCCAAGATGGGGACAGGTACTACGAGCAGTACTTC. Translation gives CASSQDGDRYYEQYF.

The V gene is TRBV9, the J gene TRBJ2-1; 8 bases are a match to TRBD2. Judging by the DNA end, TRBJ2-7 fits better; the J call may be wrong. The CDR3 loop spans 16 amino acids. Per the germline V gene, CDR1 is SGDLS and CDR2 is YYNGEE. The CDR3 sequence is CASSVGPAGDYNEQYF. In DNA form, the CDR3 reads TGTGCCAGCAGCGTCGGACCAGCGGGGGACTACAATGAGCAGTACTTC.

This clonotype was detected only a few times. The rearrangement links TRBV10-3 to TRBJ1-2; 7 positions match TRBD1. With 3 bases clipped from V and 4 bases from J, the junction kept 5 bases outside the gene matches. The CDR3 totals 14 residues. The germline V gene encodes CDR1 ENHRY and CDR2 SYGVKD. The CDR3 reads CAISEGRGVYGYTF. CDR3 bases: TGTGCCATCAGTGAAGGCAGGGGGGTCTATGGCTACACCTTC.

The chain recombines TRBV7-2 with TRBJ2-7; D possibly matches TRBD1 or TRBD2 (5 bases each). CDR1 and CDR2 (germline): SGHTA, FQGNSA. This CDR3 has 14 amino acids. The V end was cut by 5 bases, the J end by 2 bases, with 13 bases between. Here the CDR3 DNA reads TGTGCCAGCAGCCCAACCGGGACCACCTACGAGCAGTACTTC. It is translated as CASSPTGTTYEQYF.

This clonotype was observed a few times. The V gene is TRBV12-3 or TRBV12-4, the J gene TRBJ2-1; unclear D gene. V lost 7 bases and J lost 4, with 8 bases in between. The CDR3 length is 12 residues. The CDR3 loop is CASTGIYNEQFF. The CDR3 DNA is TGTGCCAGCACTGGCATTTACAATGAGCAGTTCTTC.

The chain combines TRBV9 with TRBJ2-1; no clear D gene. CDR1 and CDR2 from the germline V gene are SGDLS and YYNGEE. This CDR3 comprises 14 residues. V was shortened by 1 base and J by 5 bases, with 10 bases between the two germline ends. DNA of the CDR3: TGTGCCAGCAGCGTAAGGGCAGTCGACAATGAGCAGTTCTTC. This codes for CASSVRAVDNEQFF.

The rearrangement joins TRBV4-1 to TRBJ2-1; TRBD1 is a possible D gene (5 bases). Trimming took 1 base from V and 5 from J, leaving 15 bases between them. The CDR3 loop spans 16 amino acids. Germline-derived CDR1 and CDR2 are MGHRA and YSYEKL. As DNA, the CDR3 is TGCGCCAGCAGCCAAGGGATCGTAGGGGAACACAATGAGCAGTTCTTC. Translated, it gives CASSQGIVGEHNEQFF.

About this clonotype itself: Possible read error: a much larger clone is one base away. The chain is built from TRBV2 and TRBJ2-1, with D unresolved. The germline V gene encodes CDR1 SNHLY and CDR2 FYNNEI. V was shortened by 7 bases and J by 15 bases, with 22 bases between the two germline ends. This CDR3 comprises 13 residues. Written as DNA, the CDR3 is TGTGCCAGCATTGATCATCCCGGACGTCTTGCGTTCTTC. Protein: CASIDHPGRLAFF.

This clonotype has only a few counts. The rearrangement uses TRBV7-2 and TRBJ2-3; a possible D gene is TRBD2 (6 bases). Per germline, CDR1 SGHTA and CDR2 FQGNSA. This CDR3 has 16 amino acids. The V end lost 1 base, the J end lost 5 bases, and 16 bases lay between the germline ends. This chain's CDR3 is CASSLVGGGDVDTQYF. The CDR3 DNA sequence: TGTGCCAGCAGCTTAGTCGGTGGAGGGGACGTAGATACGCAGTATTTT.

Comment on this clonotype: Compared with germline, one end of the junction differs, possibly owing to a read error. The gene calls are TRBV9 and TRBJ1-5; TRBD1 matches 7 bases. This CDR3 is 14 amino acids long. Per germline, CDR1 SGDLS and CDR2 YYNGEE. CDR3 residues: CASSAGTVNQPLHF. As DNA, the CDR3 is TGTGCCAGCAGCGCCGGGACAGTGAATCAGCCCCTGCATTTT.

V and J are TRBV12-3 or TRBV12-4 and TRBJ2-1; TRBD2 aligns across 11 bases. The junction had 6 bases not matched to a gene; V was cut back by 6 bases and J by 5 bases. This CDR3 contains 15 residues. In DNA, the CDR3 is TGTGCCAGCAGATCCACTAGCGGGAGTGACAATGAGCAGTTCTTC. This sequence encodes CASRSTSGSDNEQFF.

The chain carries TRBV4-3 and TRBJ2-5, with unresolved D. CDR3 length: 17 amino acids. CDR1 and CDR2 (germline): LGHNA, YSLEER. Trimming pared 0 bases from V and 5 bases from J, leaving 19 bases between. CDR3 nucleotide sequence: TGCGCCAGCAGCCAAGAACTCCGGAGCCTAAAGTTGGAGACCCAGTACTTC. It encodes CASSQELRSLKLETQYF.

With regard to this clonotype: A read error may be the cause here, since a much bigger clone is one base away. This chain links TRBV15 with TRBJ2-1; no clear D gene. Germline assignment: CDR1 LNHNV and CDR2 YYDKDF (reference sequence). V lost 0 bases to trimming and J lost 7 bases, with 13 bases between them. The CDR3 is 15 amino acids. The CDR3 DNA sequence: TGTGCCACCAGCAGAGATGGGATGGACGGAAATGAGCAGTTCTTC. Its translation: CATSRDGMDGNEQFF.

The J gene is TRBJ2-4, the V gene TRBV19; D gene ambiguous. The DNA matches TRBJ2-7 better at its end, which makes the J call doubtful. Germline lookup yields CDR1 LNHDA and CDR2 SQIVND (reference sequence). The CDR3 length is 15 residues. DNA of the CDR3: TGTGCCAGTAGTATAAGGGCGACGGTACCCTACGAGCAGTACTTC. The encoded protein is CASSIRATVPYEQYF.

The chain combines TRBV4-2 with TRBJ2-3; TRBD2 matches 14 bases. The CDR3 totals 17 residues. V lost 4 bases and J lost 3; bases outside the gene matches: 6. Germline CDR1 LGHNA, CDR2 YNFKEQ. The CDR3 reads CASSRTGLAGATDTQYF. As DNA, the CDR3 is TGTGCCAGCAGCCGCACGGGACTAGCGGGAGCAACAGATACGCAGTATTTT.

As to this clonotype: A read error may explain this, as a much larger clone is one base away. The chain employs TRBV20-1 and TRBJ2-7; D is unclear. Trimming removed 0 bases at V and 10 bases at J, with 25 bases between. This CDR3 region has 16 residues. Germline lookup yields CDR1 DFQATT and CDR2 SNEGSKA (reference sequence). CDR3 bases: TGCAGTGCTAGAGATGACGGCGGACCTACCCCCGAGGCCCAGTACTTC. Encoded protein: CSARDDGGPTPEAQYF.

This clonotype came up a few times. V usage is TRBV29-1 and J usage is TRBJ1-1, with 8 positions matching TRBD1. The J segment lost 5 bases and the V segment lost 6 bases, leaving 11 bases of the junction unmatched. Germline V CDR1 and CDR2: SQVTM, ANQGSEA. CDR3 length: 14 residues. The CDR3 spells CSVADRGVGTEAFF. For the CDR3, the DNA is TGCAGCGTCGCCGACAGGGGAGTTGGGACTGAAGCTTTCTTT.

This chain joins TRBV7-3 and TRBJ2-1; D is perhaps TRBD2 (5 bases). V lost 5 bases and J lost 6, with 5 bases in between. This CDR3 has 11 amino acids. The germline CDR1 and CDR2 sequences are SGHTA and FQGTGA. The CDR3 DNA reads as TGTGCCAGCAGCGCGGGCAATGAGCAGTTCTTC. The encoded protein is CASSAGNEQFF.

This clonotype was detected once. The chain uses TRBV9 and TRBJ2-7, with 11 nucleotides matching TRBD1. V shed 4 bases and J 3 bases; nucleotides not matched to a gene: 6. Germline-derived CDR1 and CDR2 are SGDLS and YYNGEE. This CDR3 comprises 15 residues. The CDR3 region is CASSTSGTGGYEQYF. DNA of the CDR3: TGTGCCAGCAGCACCTCCGGGACAGGGGGCTACGAGCAGTACTTC.

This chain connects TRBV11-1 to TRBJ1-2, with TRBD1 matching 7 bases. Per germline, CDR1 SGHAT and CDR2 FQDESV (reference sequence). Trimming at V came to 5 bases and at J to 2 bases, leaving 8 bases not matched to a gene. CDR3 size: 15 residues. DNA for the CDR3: TGTGCCAGCAGCCCCAGTCCGGACAGGAACTATGGCTACACCTTC. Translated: CASSPSPDRNYGYTF.

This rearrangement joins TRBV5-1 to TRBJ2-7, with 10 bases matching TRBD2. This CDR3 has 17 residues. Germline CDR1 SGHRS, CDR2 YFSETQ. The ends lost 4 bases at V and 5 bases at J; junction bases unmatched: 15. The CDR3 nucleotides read TGCGCCAGCAGCCTGACTAGCGGGTACTCGTTCGGTGACGAGCAGTACTTC. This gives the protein CASSLTSGYSFGDEQYF. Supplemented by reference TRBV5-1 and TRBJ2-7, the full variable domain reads KAGVTQTPRYLIKTRGQQVTLSCSPISGHRSVSWYQQTPGQGLQFLFEYFSETQRNKGNFPGRFSGRQFSNSRSEMNVSTLELGDSALYLCASSLTSGYSFGDEQYFGPGTRLTVT.